This note documents a single TCR beta chain sequence. Sequencing was performed with immunoSEQ multiplex PCR; in TCRdb, only in-frame clones are kept and a portion is missing. The sample shows over 1,500 clones, 65% to 90% of them seen only once. This sample was included in a study of hypomethylating agent response in myelodysplastic syndrome. Background on the study: Responders were six or seven patients with complete response or hematologic improvement; 4 or 5 were non-responders. Non-responders met neither complete response nor hematologic improvement criteria, which defined response.

The CDR3 consists of 13 residues. Between the trimmed V and J ends, which lost 1 base and 5 bases, there was a span of 8 bases. Germline lookup yields CDR1 LGHNA and CDR2 YNFKEQ. The source material was bone marrow, sampled before or after starting hypomethylating agent treatment for myelodysplastic syndrome (not recorded which). This rearrangement joins TRBV4-2 to TRBJ1-1; D not certain. This TCR was sampled from a human donor with myelodysplastic syndrome. The CDR3 DNA reads as TGTGCCAGCAGCCAAGTTAGGTGGACTGAAGCTTTCTTT. Translating gives CASSQVRWTEAFF.